This T cell receptor (beta chain) was obtained from a study of OX40 agonist ivuxolimab in advanced cancers. General observations from the study: CD4+ and CD8+ T cells in blood underwent clonal expansion by week 6 at 0.1 to 3.0 mg/kg. Antigen targets of the expanded peripheral T cells went undetermined. Averaged across samples, CD8+ T cells carried more expanded clones than CD4+ did. It was also the case that some nonresponders had low normalized T-cell clonal expansion.

Trimming left V 3 bases short and J 1 base short, with 17 bases between. This CDR3 spans 17 amino acids. From germline, CDR1 is MDHEN and CDR2 SYDVKM. Generated by immunoSEQ multiplex PCR, the TCRdb table keeps only in-frame clones and is missing some. The sample includes 50,000 to 70,000 clones, about 93% of them seen just once. In the case of this clone: Its antigen is unknown.

The receptor's source is an adult with an advanced solid tumor such as melanoma, head and neck, liver or kidney cancer. This chain joins TRBV28 and TRBJ2-3; TRBD2 is a possible D gene (6 bases). The material sequenced was CD4+ or CD8+ T cells sorted from blood, taken in a trial of the OX40 agonist ivuxolimab. The CDR3 DNA is TGTGCCAGCAGTTTTATTGTTCGCGGGGCCCGCACAGATACGCAGTATTTT. This gives the protein CASSFIVRGARTDTQYF.